This is a list of T cell receptor beta chains from one sample in a study of monozygotic twins with inflammatory bowel disease. Each CDR3 protein gets one entry in TCRdb, which reprocessed the 5' RACE reads and gives no DNA. This sample's table has around 140,000 distinct CDR3 sequences. Sequenced material: blood. The receptor set was obtained from a human donor with ulcerative colitis or Crohn's disease, or a healthy co-twin of an affected twin (not recorded which). Each CDR3 is given with its conserved first and last residue.

j_call v_call cdr3_aa
TRBJ2-5 TRBV5-1 CASSRLGGGAQETQYF
TRBJ2-3 TRBV5-1 CASSLLAGVDDTQYF
TRBJ2-2 TRBV28 CASLTPGTPGELFF
TRBJ2-7 TRBV7-2 CASSFDKSSYEQYF
TRBJ1-1 TRBV29-1 CSVTSEMNTEAFF
TRBJ1-2 TRBV20-1 CSATQGDAHGYTF
TRBJ2-5 TRBV29-1 CSVKGLAGAETQYF
TRBJ1-4 TRBV6-6 CASSYSRGDEKLFF
TRBJ2-5 TRBV6-5 CASSYSTGGETQYF
TRBJ2-2 TRBV19 CASRGTGELFF
TRBJ2-1 TRBV7-2 CASSLDPAGYNEQFF
TRBJ1-1 TRBV12-3/TRBV12-4 CASRIQIQAEMAFF
TRBJ1-2 TRBV3-1 CASSQGFGQGAAGYTF
TRBJ2-5 TRBV18 CASSPLRGRGDETQYF
TRBJ2-1 TRBV29-1 CSAGTSAYNEQFF
TRBJ2-1 TRBV20-1 CSSNLWTSGRGNEQFF
TRBJ2-5 TRBV27 CASSFQGGQQETQYF
TRBJ2-5 TRBV7-3 CASSSGTSGRQETQYF
TRBJ2-1 TRBV3-1 CASSQGARGAGFF
TRBJ2-3 TRBV5-1 CASSLEGRLTFFSTDTQYF
TRBJ2-1 TRBV28 CASRGTSGRVAYNEQFF
TRBJ2-2 TRBV5-4 CASGKERNTGELFF
TRBJ2-1 TRBV7-9 CASRFQGARDNEQFF
TRBJ2-5 TRBV4-3 CASSQGVTGGGETQYF